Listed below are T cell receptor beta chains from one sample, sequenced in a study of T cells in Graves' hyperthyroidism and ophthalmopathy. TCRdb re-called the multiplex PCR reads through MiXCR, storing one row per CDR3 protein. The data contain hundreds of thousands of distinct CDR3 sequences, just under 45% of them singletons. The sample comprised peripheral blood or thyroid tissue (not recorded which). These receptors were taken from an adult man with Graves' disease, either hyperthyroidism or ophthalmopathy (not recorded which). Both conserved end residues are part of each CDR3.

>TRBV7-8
CASSPQGAGSPRYTEAFF
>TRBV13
CASSKKPVLGDQPQHF
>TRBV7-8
CASSLGGQPYEQYF
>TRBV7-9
CASRFGTGASPLHF
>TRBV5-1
CASRRQGPTEAFF
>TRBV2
CASITDGNYGYTF
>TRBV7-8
CASSSSGGKGGQPQHF
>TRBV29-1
CSVETLMNTEAFF
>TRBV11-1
CASTPDRDSYEQYF
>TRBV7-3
CASSQARAVGETQYF
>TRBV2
CASSVNGFEQYF
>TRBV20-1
CSARAYTAYGYTF
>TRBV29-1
CSVEAGLGFDGYTF
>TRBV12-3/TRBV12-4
CASSTSSGLLETQYF
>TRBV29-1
CSVARDTEAFF
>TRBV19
CAWSESSNQPQHF
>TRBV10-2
CASRGGDRAAANSPLHF
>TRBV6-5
CASSYSGGQYNSPLHF
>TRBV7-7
CASSLGDRYEQYF
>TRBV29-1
CSVAPTGIETQYF
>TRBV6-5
CASRTDRPAYEQYF
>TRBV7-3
CASGPGQGSGANVLTF
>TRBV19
CASGGPAETQYF
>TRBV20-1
CSARIGLAAYEQYF
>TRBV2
CASSKPGGGPEQYF
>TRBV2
CASKMVAGRGEKLFF
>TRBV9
CASSPPAVQETQYF
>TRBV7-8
CASGRGREPYEQYF
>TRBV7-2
CASSLDGTGNTIYF
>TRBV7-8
CASSAIQGYEQYF
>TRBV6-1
CASSQEAGTRGGETQYF
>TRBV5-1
CASRDSLKLNTEAFF
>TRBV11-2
CASSLDISLFLRGYEQYF
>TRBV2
CASSASGTNPYEQYF
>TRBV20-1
CSARRRGSAYEQYF